The 23 T cell receptor beta chains below were found in one sample sequenced in a study of blood T cell repertoires in COVID-19. The assay was immunoSEQ multiplex PCR, and TCRdb's table has in-frame clones only and misses some. This repertoire shows some 290,000 clones, approximately 87% found once; its top ten account for approximately 12%. The sequenced material came from peripheral blood. The receptors were sampled from a young woman with COVID-19, enrolled during active disease.

This chain uses TRBV27 with TRBJ1-6; 9 positions agree with TRBD1. With V trimmed by 6 bases and J by 9 bases, 9 bases remained unmatched. Per the germline V gene, CDR1 is MNHEY and CDR2 is SMNVEV (reference sequence). The CDR3 contains 15 residues. The CDR3 loop is CASRSLQGAGSPLHF. Here the CDR3 DNA reads TGTGCCAGCAGGTCATTACAGGGGGCGGGTTCACCCCTCCACTTT.

The chain employs TRBV3-1 (or the pseudogene TRBV3-2) and TRBJ1-6; 7 positions agree with TRBD1. V gave up 0 bases and J gave up 7 bases; unmatched junction bases: 12. Germline V lookup: CDR1 LGHDT, CDR2 YNNKEL (reference sequence). The CDR3 is made up of 18 amino acids. The CDR3 loop reads CASSQDLAGQGVNSPLHF. The CDR3 region has the DNA TGTGCCAGCAGCCAAGATCTTGCAGGGCAGGGGGTCAATTCACCCCTCCACTTT.

The chain joins TRBV5-1 to TRBJ2-1; 8 bases match TRBD2. The CDR3 sequence is 17 residues long. V lost 4 bases, J lost 6 bases, and 15 bases stayed unmatched. Germline V gene lookup returns CDR1 SGHRS and CDR2 YFSETQ. The CDR3 reads CASSRGGGSGYTNEQFF. DNA for the CDR3: TGCGCCAGCAGCCGCGGCGGGGGGTCAGGATACACCAATGAGCAGTTCTTC.

Written as DNA, the CDR3 is TGCGCCAGCAGCCAAGGAGGGTTAGCGGAGACCCAGTACTTC. This codes for CASSQGGLAETQYF. V gene TRBV4-1 combines with J gene TRBJ2-5; tentative D call: TRBD2 (5 bases). Germline CDR1 reads MGHRA; CDR2 reads YSYEKL. The CDR3 totals 14 residues. Trimming cost V 1 base and J 5 bases, with 11 bases left between them.

The gene calls are TRBV28 and TRBJ2-7; weak D call: TRBD1 (6 bases). The CDR3 has 14 amino acids. Trimming took 2 bases from V and 3 from J, leaving 11 bases between them. In germline, CDR1 is MDHEN, CDR2 SYDVKM. CDR3 nucleotides: TGTGCCAGCAGTTTACAGGGGATGGGCTACGAGCAGTACTTC. This sequence encodes CASSLQGMGYEQYF.

The rearrangement joins TRBV18 to TRBJ1-1, with a weak D call TRBD1 (6 bases). Trimming stripped 2 bases from V and 0 bases from J, with 10 bases between. The CDR3 is 15 residues long. The germline gives CDR1 KGHSH, CDR2 LQKENI. The CDR3 nucleotides read TGTGCCAGCTCACCATCCAGGGGATTGAACACTGAAGCTTTCTTT. Its protein product is CASSPSRGLNTEAFF.

The rearrangement links TRBV20-1 to TRBJ2-3; D is unclear. Germline V CDR1 and CDR2: DFQATT, SNEGSKA (reference sequence). V lost 7 bases to trimming and J lost 4 bases, with 9 bases between them. This CDR3 is 11 amino acids long. DNA for the CDR3: TGCAGTGTGGTCGGTCCAGATACGCAGTATTTT. Its translation is CSVVGPDTQYF.

This clone was detected only a few times. The chain couples TRBV19 to TRBJ1-3; maybe TRBD1 (5 bases). V lost 5 bases to trimming and J lost 3 bases, with 17 bases between them. The CDR3 covers 16 residues. Germline V gene data show CDR1 as LNHDA and CDR2 as SQIVND (reference sequence). CDR3 region: CASSPILTGFGNTIYF. As DNA, the CDR3 is TGTGCCAGTAGTCCCATTCTTACAGGCTTTGGAAACACCATATATTTT.

The V and J genes are TRBV20-1 and TRBJ2-7; perhaps TRBD2 as D (5 bases). Germline V CDR1 and CDR2: DFQATT, SNEGSKA (reference sequence). V was trimmed by 3 bases and J by 0 bases, leaving 15 bases between them. The CDR3 has 15 amino acids. As DNA, the CDR3 is TGCAGTGCTAGTCTTCGAGGACTCGTCTCCTACGAGCAGTACTTC. It codes for CSASLRGLVSYEQYF.

This chain uses TRBV11-2 with TRBJ2-2; 8 bases are a match to TRBD2. CDR1 SGHAT and CDR2 FQNNGV come from the germline V gene. This CDR3 spans 16 amino acids. Trimming removed 2 bases from V and 7 bases from J; junction bases left unmatched: 9. The CDR3 region is CASSLLGGALVGELFF. In nucleotides, the CDR3 is TGTGCCAGCAGCTTACTCGGGGGGGCACTCGTCGGGGAGCTGTTTTTT.

The chain carries TRBV19 and TRBJ1-1; D call uncertain. The CDR3 has 14 amino acids. CDR1 and CDR2 from the germline V gene are LNHDA and SQIVND (reference sequence). Trimming pared 3 bases from V and 4 bases from J, leaving 12 bases between. CDR3 sequence: CASSIGGGFTEAFF. CDR3 coding DNA: TGTGCCAGTAGTATTGGCGGTGGTTTCACTGAAGCTTTCTTT.

The genes are TRBV4-1 and TRBJ2-2; the D gene is possibly TRBD1 (7 bases). The CDR3 sequence is 16 residues long. Trimming removed 0 bases at V and 7 bases at J, with 15 bases between. Looked up from germline, CDR1 is MGHRA and CDR2 is YSYEKL. The CDR3 here is CASSQDRRGRYGELFF. CDR3 DNA sequence: TGCGCCAGCAGCCAAGATAGGAGGGGGCGATACGGGGAGCTGTTTTTT.

The genes are TRBV2 and TRBJ2-3; unclear D gene. V dropped 0 bases and J dropped 3 bases, with 7 bases sitting between them. CDR3 length: 14 residues. Germline CDR1 reads SNHLY; CDR2 reads FYNNEI. The CDR3 loop reads CASSEATHTDTQYF. The CDR3 nucleotides are TGTGCCAGCAGTGAAGCAACTCATACAGATACGCAGTATTTT.

For the CDR3, the DNA is TGTGCTAGTGCCCGGGGGGTGAACACTGAAGCTTTCTTT. Translated: CASARGVNTEAFF. The rearrangement uses TRBV12-5 and TRBJ1-1; D is perhaps TRBD1 (5 bases). Trimming stripped 7 bases from V and 0 bases from J, with 9 bases between. The CDR3 has 13 amino acids. Germline V gene data show CDR1 as LGHNT and CDR2 as FRNRAP. The complete variable domain, with remaining parts taken from reference TRBV12-5 and TRBJ1-1, reads DARVTQTPRHKVTEMGQEVTMRCQPILGHNTVFWYRQTMMQGLELLAYFRNRAPLDDSGMPKDRFSAEMPDATLATLKIQPSEPRDSAVYFCASARGVNTEAFFGQGTRLTVV.

The rearrangement uses TRBV10-3 and TRBJ1-4; TRBD1 matches 9 bases. Losses at the gene ends were 6 bases for V and 5 bases for J; bases not matched to a gene: 4. Germline lookup yields CDR1 ENHRY and CDR2 SYGVKD. The CDR3 is made up of 14 amino acids. The CDR3 bases are TGTGCCATCAGCGGGACAGGGAGAAATGAAAAACTGTTTTTT. Amino acids: CAISGTGRNEKLFF.

V usage is TRBV6-5 and J usage is TRBJ1-3; 7 bases map to TRBD1. J lost 2 bases, V lost 0 bases, and 4 bases had no gene match. This CDR3 has 16 amino acids. Germline assignment: CDR1 MNHEY and CDR2 SVGAGI. CDR3: CASSYSVGQAGNTIYF. The CDR3 DNA follows: TGTGCCAGCAGTTACTCAGTCGGACAGGCTGGAAACACCATATATTTT.

The chain is built from TRBV5-1 and TRBJ1-1; TRBD1 is a possible D gene (6 bases). Germline CDR1 is SGHRS and CDR2 is YFSETQ. Trimming removed 3 bases from V and 1 base from J, with 10 bases in between. The CDR3 spans 14 residues. The CDR3 is CASSSLQGNTEAFF. The CDR3 DNA reads TGCGCCAGCAGCTCGCTACAGGGGAACACTGAAGCTTTCTTT.

This CDR3 reads CASAELGQGNEKLFF. The CDR3 DNA reads as TGTGCCAGCGCCGAATTGGGACAGGGTAATGAAAAACTGTTTTTT. The chain uses TRBV3-1 (or the pseudogene TRBV3-2) and TRBJ1-4; TRBD1 aligns across 9 bases. V was pared by 8 bases and J by 4 bases, with 8 bases of the junction left unmatched. The CDR3 is made up of 15 amino acids. From germline, CDR1 is LGHDT and CDR2 YNNKEL (reference sequence).

The rearrangement links TRBV27 to TRBJ2-7, with TRBD1 identical over 8 bases. Per the germline V gene, CDR1 is MNHEY and CDR2 is SMNVEV (reference sequence). The CDR3 extends over 14 amino acids. V shed 5 bases, J shed 7 bases, and the junction held 10 bases outside the gene matches. CDR3 bases: TGTGCCAGCAGTCTTCGGACAGGGTTTAGTGAGCAGTACTTC. Translation gives CASSLRTGFSEQYF.

In its sample, this clone was seen once. The chain is built from TRBV6-5 and TRBJ1-2, with TRBD1 matching 7 bases. Germline CDR1 MNHEY, CDR2 SVGAGI. This CDR3 has 11 residues. The V gene end was trimmed by 8 bases and the J gene end by 4 bases; junction bases not matched to a gene: 1. The CDR3 sequence is CASGDSYGYTF. CDR3 nucleotides: TGTGCCAGCGGGGACAGCTATGGCTACACCTTC.

For the CDR3, the DNA is TGTGCTAGTGGTTTGAGACAACTAGCGGGGGGGCCTTTGACAGATACGCAGTATTTT. Translating gives CASGLRQLAGGPLTDTQYF. The gene calls are TRBV12-5 and TRBJ2-3; 13 bases fit TRBD2. Germline CDR1 is LGHNT and CDR2 is FRNRAP. The V gene end was trimmed by 2 bases and the J gene end by 3 bases; junction bases not matched to a gene: 11. The CDR3 is 19 amino acids. Filled out from reference TRBV12-5 and TRBJ2-3, the complete variable domain reads DARVTQTPRHKVTEMGQEVTMRCQPILGHNTVFWYRQTMMQGLELLAYFRNRAPLDDSGMPKDRFSAEMPDATLATLKIQPSEPRDSAVYFCASGLRQLAGGPLTDTQYFGPGTRLTVL.

This rearrangement joins TRBV7-7 to TRBJ2-5, with D unclear. Trimming left V 5 bases short and J 7 bases short, with 17 bases between. Germline values: CDR1 SSHAT, CDR2 FNYEAQ (reference sequence). This CDR3 region has 14 residues. The CDR3 DNA is TGTGCCAGCAGCCCCTACCCCCCCCTTGGGACCCAGTACTTC. Translated: CASSPYPPLGTQYF.

This sequence joins TRBV21-1 and TRBJ1-5; TRBD1 is the table's D call, not checked against the DNA. TRBV21-1 is given as a pseudogene. The CDR3 extends over 16 amino acids. CDR3 loop: CASSKVFQISNQPQHF. The CDR3 DNA reads as TGTGCCAGCAGCAAAGTGTTCCAGATTAGCAATCAGCCCCAGCATTTT.